The clone carrying this TCR beta chain was seen a single time. Its target is unknown. This record comes from a study of CD8+ T cells in alopecia areata. Trimming left V 6 bases short and J 3 bases short, with 15 bases between. CDR3 size: 15 residues. The germline V gene encodes CDR1 SGHRS and CDR2 YFSETQ. Extracted RNA was reverse transcribed, and the resulting cDNA served as sequencing template. Here immunoSEQ multiplex PCR was the method, and the copy in TCRdb shows in-frame clones only, minus some. Of 180,000 or so clones in the sample, 40% to 55% were seen once. Findings and limits, study-wide: The study found higher clonality in lesional than normal scalp, especially in alopecia totalis/universalis.

Treatment described: oral pan-JAK inhibitor, 5-10 mg twice daily. The source of this sequence is a human donor with alopecia areata. The sample here was CD8+ T cells sorted from blood, taken around week 53, from a patient treated with tofacitinib. This chain uses TRBV5-1 with TRBJ2-2, with no clear D. The CDR3 bases are TGCGCCAGCATCCCCAGCGAAGGGTACACCGGGGAGCTGTTTTTT. It translates to CASIPSEGYTGELFF.